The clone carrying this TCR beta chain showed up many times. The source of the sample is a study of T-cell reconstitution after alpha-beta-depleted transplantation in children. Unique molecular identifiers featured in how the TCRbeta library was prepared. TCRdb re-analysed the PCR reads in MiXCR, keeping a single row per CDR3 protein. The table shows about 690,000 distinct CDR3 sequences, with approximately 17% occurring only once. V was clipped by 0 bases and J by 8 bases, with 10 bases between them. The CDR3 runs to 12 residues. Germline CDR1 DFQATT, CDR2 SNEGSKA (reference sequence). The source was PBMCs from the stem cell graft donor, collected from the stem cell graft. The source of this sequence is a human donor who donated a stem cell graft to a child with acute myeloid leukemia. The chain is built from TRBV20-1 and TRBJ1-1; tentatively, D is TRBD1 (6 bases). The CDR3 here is CSARETGWEAFF. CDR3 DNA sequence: TGCAGTGCTAGAGAAACAGGGTGGGAAGCTTTCTTT.